In its sample, the clone carrying this T cell receptor delta chain was seen a few times. As yet, its antigen is unknown. At one end the junction does not follow the germline gene, possibly because of a read error. After alphabeta T cell depletion, CD3+ Vdelta1+ Vdelta2- thymocytes were sorted. Vdelta1+ thymocyte sorts reached between about 97% and 99.6% purity. The template was reverse-transcribed extracted RNA. Pooled V-gene forward primers with one constant-region reverse primer generated the CDR3 amplicons by multiplex PCR. TCRdb reanalysed the multiplex PCR reads with CATT. The sample consists of 80,000 or so delta-chain clones, about 38% of them appearing once. These data are taken from a study of Vδ1+ human thymocytes. CDR1 is TSWWSYY and CDR2 is QGS in the germline V gene. The CDR3 spans 18 residues. Findings of the study overall: Around a fifth of thymic delta-chain sequences were Vdelta2, with few Vdelta3, unlike blood Vdelta1+ controls. In the thymus, TRG and TRD repertoires looked highly polyclonal with Gaussian CDR3 lengths.

This TCR came from a boy under two years old who had congenital heart surgery. Sequencing was done on a sample of Vdelta1+ gamma-delta thymocytes from the thymus. Subset described: FACS-sorted CD3+ TCRalphabeta- TCRVdelta1+ TCRVdelta2- thymocytes. J is TRDJ1 and V is TRDV1; TRDD3 matches 7 bases. The CDR3 DNA is TGTGCTCTTGAGGAACTGGGGCCCTTATCCGAGTACACCGATAAACTCATCTTT. Translated: CALEELGPLSEYTDKLIF.